This T cell receptor beta chain came from a study of T cell repertoires in cytomegalovirus infection (dated by TCRdb to about 2019). With regard to the full study: Because public TCR beta signatures pointed to carriage of CMV infection together with the matching HLA type, the HLA type of each donor mattered for the analysis.

The germline V gene (reference sequence) specifies MNHEY as CDR1 and SMNVEV as CDR2. Trimmed from V: 6 bases; trimmed from J: 5 bases; junction bases lacking a gene match: 11. The CDR3 contains 15 residues, cysteine and phenylalanine counted. Left in the record is the CDR3 DNA by itself, 45 bases read in frame from the first base. Sequencing was carried out with an Illumina HiSeq 1500. TCRdb ran its own pipeline on the public reads, namely fastp trimming at Q25 and MiXCR clone calling, and kept in-frame beta chains. Here each entry gathers all rows of one CDR3 protein and keeps the most common genes and DNA. For this sample the table gives 560,000 or so distinct CDR3 sequences, of which 16% were detected only once. The ten most abundant clones make up more than 20% of the sample. The research as a whole found: The ex vivo response was dominated by HLA-C-restricted CMV-specific TCR beta clonotypes, which also provided the single most frequent clonotype in two of eight donors. Carriers of CMV infection plus the relevant HLA type were discriminated by the cumulative frequency of public TCR beta family members in the study cohort and in an independent roughly 400-donor cohort.

The sample holds a few counts of this clonotype. The antigen it recognizes is unknown. Base qualities are not at hand, and no much larger clone is one base apart. The receptor comes from a human donor in good health (CMV status not recorded). Some clones in this sample may be carry-over from other donors' samples. Sequenced material: CD8+ T cells from PBMCs. The sequence is built from TRBV27 and TRBJ2-7, with 9 middle bases fitting TRBD1. The sequenced DNA is TGTGCCAGCAGGGAAGGCACAGGGGGCTTCGACGAGCAGTACTTC. This is translated as CASREGTGGFDEQYF.